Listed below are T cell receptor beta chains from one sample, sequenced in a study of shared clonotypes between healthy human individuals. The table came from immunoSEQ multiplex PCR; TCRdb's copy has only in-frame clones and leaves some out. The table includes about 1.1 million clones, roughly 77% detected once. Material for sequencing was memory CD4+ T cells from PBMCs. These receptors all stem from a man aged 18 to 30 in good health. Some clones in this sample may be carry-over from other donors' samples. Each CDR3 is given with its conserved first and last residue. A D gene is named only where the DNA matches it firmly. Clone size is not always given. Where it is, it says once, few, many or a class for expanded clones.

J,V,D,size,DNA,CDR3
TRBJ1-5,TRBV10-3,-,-,TGTGCCATCAGTGAAGGCGTCAGCCTCAATCAGCCCCAGCATTTT,CAISEGVSLNQPQHF
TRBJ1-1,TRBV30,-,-,TGTGCCTGGAGTGAGACTGCGGGCCACCGTGAAGCTTTCTTT,CAWSETAGHREAFF
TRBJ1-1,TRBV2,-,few,TGTGCCAGCAGGGCTCCCCGAAAAACTGAAGCTTTCTTT,CASRAPRKTEAFF
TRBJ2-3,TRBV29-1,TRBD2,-,TGCAGCGTGCCGCGGCGGGCGGGAGGCCCTTTCTTCTCAGATACGCAGTATTTT,CSVPRRAGGPFFSDTQYF
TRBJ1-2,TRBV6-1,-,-,TGTGCCAGCAGTGAAAGATCCAGACGAGGGGTCTATGGCTACACCTTC,CASSERSRRGVYGYTF
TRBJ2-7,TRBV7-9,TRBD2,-,TGTGCCAGCAGCTTAGGGGGACTAGCGGCTTACTTC,CASSLGGLAAYF
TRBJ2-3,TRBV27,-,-,TGTGCCAGCCGCTTCGGAAGACCAGATACGCAGTATTTT,CASRFGRPDTQYF
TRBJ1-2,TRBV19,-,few,TGTGCCAGTAGTATCGAATGGTCGCCGAGTAACTATGGCTACACCTTC,CASSIEWSPSNYGYTF
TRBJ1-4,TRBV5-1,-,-,TGCGCCAGCAGCTTAGGGGATTTTAATGAAAAACTGTTTTTT,CASSLGDFNEKLFF
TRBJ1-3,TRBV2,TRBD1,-,TGTGCCAGTAGGACAGGACCCGGAAACACCATATATTTT,CASRTGPGNTIYF
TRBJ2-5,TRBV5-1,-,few,TGCGCCAGCAGCTTGGGTTCTTATGAGGGCGAGACCCAGTACTTC,CASSLGSYEGETQYF
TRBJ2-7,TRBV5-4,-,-,TGTGCCAGCAGTAGATGGGGGGGGCACGAGCAGTACTTC,CASSRWGGHEQYF
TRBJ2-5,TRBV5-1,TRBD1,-,TGCGCCAGCACTCTCCCAGGGGGAGAGACCCAGTACTTC,CASTLPGGETQYF
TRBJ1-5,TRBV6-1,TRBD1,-,TGTGCCAGCACCTGGACAGGGGGCCATCAGCCCCAGCATTTT,CASTWTGGHQPQHF
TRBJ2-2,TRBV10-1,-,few,TGCGCCCGGGGGCAGCCTCCGGGGTCGGGGACCGGGGAGCTGTTTTTT,CARGQPPGSGTGELFF
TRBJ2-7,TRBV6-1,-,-,TGTGCCAGCAGTGAAGTAGCCTACGAGCAGTACTTC,CASSEVAYEQYF
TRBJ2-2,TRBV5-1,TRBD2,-,TGCGCCAGCAGCTTGGCCTCCCGCGGGAGCTTTCCCGGGGAGCTGTTTTTT,CASSLASRGSFPGELFF
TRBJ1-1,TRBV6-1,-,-,TGTGCCAGCAGTGTACCGGGGTCGAACACTGAAGCTTTCTTT,CASSVPGSNTEAFF
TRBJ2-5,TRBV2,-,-,TGTGCCAGCAGCGCGACAGAGGTCGGGTACTTC,CASSATEVGYF
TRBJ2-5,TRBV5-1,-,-,TGCGCCAGCAGCATGGCCAAGGGGGAGACCCAGTACTTC,CASSMAKGETQYF
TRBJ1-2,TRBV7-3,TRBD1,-,TGTGCCAGCAGCTTGTACCCGGACAGGGAAATTGGCTACACCTTC,CASSLYPDREIGYTF
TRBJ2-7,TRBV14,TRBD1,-,TGTGCCAGCAGCCAAGATAGGGGGCCTATGAACTACGAGCAGTACTTC,CASSQDRGPMNYEQYF
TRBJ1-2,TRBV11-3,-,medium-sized,TGTGCCAGCAGCTTAGAAGGACGGGGCTCTAACTATGGCTACACCTTC,CASSLEGRGSNYGYTF
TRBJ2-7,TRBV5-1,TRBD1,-,TGCGCCAGCAGTTGGACAGGGGGCGACGAGCAGTACTTC,CASSWTGGDEQYF
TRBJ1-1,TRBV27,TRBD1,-,TGTGCCAGCAGTTCGGGACAGCTAATGAACACTGAAGCTTTCTTT,CASSSGQLMNTEAFF
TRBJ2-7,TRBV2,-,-,TGTGCCAGCAGCCAGGCAACGTCCTACGAGCAGTACTTC,CASSQATSYEQYF
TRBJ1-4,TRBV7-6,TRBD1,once,TGTGCCAGCAGCTTAGGACAGGGCTTTACTAATGAAAAACTGTTTTTT,CASSLGQGFTNEKLFF
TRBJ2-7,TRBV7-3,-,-,TGTGCCAGCAGCCCCACGTCGGGGTACGAGCAGTACTTC,CASSPTSGYEQYF
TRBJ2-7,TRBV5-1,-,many,TGCGCCAGCAGCTTGGAGCCATCCGGCGAGCAGTACTTC,CASSLEPSGEQYF
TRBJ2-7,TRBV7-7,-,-,TGTGCCAGCAGCCAGTATGGGAGGCGGAGACAACGCGAGCAGTACTTC,CASSQYGRRRQREQYF
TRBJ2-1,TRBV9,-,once,TGTGCCAGCAGCTATCGCTGGGGGGACAATGAGCAGTTCTTC,CASSYRWGDNEQFF
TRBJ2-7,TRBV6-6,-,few,TGTGCCAGCACCCCCCGGCAGGGCCTGTACGAGCAGTACTTC,CASTPRQGLYEQYF
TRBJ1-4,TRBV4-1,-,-,TGCGCCAGCAGCCTGGGGGGGGGCAGGGAAAAACTGTTTTTT,CASSLGGGREKLFF
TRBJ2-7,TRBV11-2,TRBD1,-,TGTGCCAGCAGCTCGGGACAGCCCGAGCAGTACTTC,CASSSGQPEQYF
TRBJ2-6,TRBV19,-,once,TGTGCCAGTAGTATGTTCCCCAGCTCTGGGGCCAACGTCCTGACTTTC,CASSMFPSSGANVLTF
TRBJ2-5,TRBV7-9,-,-,TGTGCCAGCAGCCAAGGGGGGGAGACCCAGTACTTC,CASSQGGETQYF
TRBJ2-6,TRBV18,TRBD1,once,TGTGCCAGCTCACCGCCGGGACAGGGCTCTGGGGCCAACGTCCTGACTTTC,CASSPPGQGSGANVLTF